A single sample gave rise to the 21 T cell receptor beta chains below, sequenced in a study of blood T cell repertoires in COVID-19. Assay: immunoSEQ multiplex PCR; the TCRdb copy retains only in-frame clones and omits some. The sample comprises 300,000 to 450,000 clones, around 87% of which are singletons, and about 2.3% rests with the top ten. Sequencing was done on a sample of peripheral blood. Source of these receptors: a woman aged 60 to 75 with COVID-19, enrolled during active disease.

The chain links TRBV9 to TRBJ2-5, with D unclear. Between the trimmed V and J ends, which lost 0 bases and 1 base, there was a span of 7 bases. This CDR3 region has 14 residues. Germline assignment: CDR1 SGDLS and CDR2 YYNGEE. CDR3 region: CASSVAPFQETQYF. The CDR3 DNA follows: TGTGCCAGCAGCGTAGCTCCGTTCCAAGAGACCCAGTACTTC.

V gene TRBV5-8 combines with J gene TRBJ2-7, with TRBD2 matching over 7 bases. The ends lost 1 base at V and 6 bases at J; junction bases unmatched: 7. Germline CDR1 and CDR2: SGHTS and YDEGEE. The CDR3 covers 14 residues. The CDR3, as DNA: TGTGCCAGCAGCTTGTCGGGAGGTACAAGCGAGCAGTACTTC. This codes for CASSLSGGTSEQYF.

V gene TRBV29-1 combines with J gene TRBJ2-1; 8 nucleotides agree with TRBD2. With 6 bases clipped from V and 8 bases from J, the junction kept 6 bases outside the gene matches. The CDR3 is made up of 12 amino acids. The V gene's germline CDR1 is SQVTM and CDR2 ANQGSEA. The CDR3, as DNA: TGCAGCGTAGGACGGGAGGGGGATGAGCAGTTCTTC. Its translation is CSVGREGDEQFF.

This sequence joins TRBV3-1 (or the pseudogene TRBV3-2) and TRBJ2-3; 9 bases are a match to TRBD2. V trimming: 1 base; J trimming: 7 bases; junction bases outside the gene matches: 9. This CDR3 has 16 amino acids. Per germline, CDR1 LGHDT and CDR2 YNNKEL (reference sequence). In nucleotides, the CDR3 is TGTGCCAGCAGCCAAGGACTAGCGGACTCGCAGAATACGCAGTATTTT. It yields the protein CASSQGLADSQNTQYF.

The rearrangement joins TRBV7-9 to TRBJ2-2, with D perhaps TRBD1 (6 bases). The CDR3 runs 14 residues. Trimming removed 5 bases at V and 3 bases at J, with 10 bases between. CDR1 and CDR2 (germline): SEHNR, FQNEAQ (reference sequence). The CDR3 sequence is CASSTQGHTGELFF. The CDR3 region has the DNA TGTGCCAGCAGCACACAGGGCCACACCGGGGAGCTGTTTTTT.

The chain links TRBV7-9 to TRBJ2-7, with 7 bases lining up with TRBD1. Germline loops: CDR1 SEHNR, CDR2 FQNEAQ (reference sequence). Losses at the gene ends were 7 bases for V and 2 bases for J; bases not matched to a gene: 14. The CDR3 loop spans 16 amino acids. The CDR3 DNA is TGTGCCAGCACCGTCCTGACAGGGCGACAAACCTACGAGCAGTACTTC. Translating it yields CASTVLTGRQTYEQYF.

This clone was found once. The rearrangement links TRBV18 to TRBJ1-6; 9 positions match TRBD1. CDR3 length: 20 amino acids. Trimming cost V 3 bases and J 0 bases; bases outside gene matches: 12. The germline gives CDR1 KGHSH, CDR2 LQKENI. The DNA for the CDR3 is TGTGCCAGCTCACCTTTCGTTACCGGGACAGGGACCTCCTATAATTCACCCCTCCACTTT. Translation gives CASSPFVTGTGTSYNSPLHF.

The chain links TRBV5-1 to TRBJ2-5; TRBD1 aligns across 7 bases. The CDR3 sequence is 17 residues long. V shed 4 bases and J 1 base; nucleotides not matched to a gene: 13. Germline loops: CDR1 SGHRS, CDR2 YFSETQ. DNA of the CDR3: TGCGCCAGCAGCGGCCCGAACCGGGACAGAGGCCAAGAGACCCAGTACTTC. It is translated as CASSGPNRDRGQETQYF.

The chain carries TRBV30 and TRBJ2-5; D call uncertain. Trimming took off 1 base at V and 4 bases at J, with 10 bases between the two ends. There are 13 residues in the CDR3. Germline-derived CDR1 and CDR2 are GTSNPN and SVGIG (reference sequence). CDR3 sequence: CAWSGSLRETQYF. CDR3 nucleotide sequence: TGTGCCTGGAGTGGGAGCCTTCGAGAGACCCAGTACTTC. The full variable domain, its missing parts supplied by reference TRBV30 and TRBJ2-5, is SQTIHQWPATLVQPVGSPLSLECTVEGTSNPNLYWYRQAAGRGLQLLFYSVGIGQISSEVPQNLSASRPQDRQFILSSKKLLLSDSGFYLCAWSGSLRETQYFGPGTRLLVL.

The chain joins TRBV5-1 to TRBJ2-6; no definite D call. Germline CDR1 and CDR2: SGHRS and YFSETQ. The CDR3 is 13 amino acids. Trimming took 6 bases from V and 2 from J, leaving 6 bases between them. CDR3 residues: CASTVTGANVLTF. The CDR3 DNA sequence: TGCGCCAGCACTGTTACTGGGGCCAACGTCCTGACTTTC.

The chain recombines TRBV7-2 with TRBJ2-7; tentatively, D is TRBD1 (6 bases). Germline V gene data show CDR1 as SGHTA and CDR2 as FQGNSA. The CDR3 sequence is 15 residues long. V was cut by 5 bases and J by 0 bases, with 14 bases left in between. The CDR3 DNA is TGTGCCAGCAGCCCCCAGGACAGCCTCTCCTACGAGCAGTACTTC. This codes for CASSPQDSLSYEQYF.

The V call is TRBV29-1, the J call TRBJ1-1; no clear D. Germline CDR1 reads SQVTM; CDR2 reads ANQGSEA. Trimming removed 3 bases from V and 3 bases from J, with 8 bases in between. The CDR3 sequence is 12 residues long. Here the CDR3 reads CSVDRSDTEAFF. DNA for the CDR3: TGCAGCGTTGATAGGAGTGACACTGAAGCTTTCTTT.

The chain recombines TRBV2 with TRBJ1-1; tentatively, D is TRBD1 (5 bases). The CDR3 spans 13 residues. The germline V gene encodes CDR1 SNHLY and CDR2 FYNNEI. The V and J ends lost 7 bases and 2 bases respectively, with 11 bases between them. The DNA for the CDR3 is TGTGCCAGCACGTCCAGGGAAAACACTGAAGCTTTCTTT. Its translation: CASTSRENTEAFF.

In this sample, this clone turned up once. The chain employs TRBV3-1 (or the pseudogene TRBV3-2) and TRBJ2-3, with 7 positions matching TRBD2. There are 16 residues in the CDR3. Unmatched junction bases numbered 9, after V lost 4 bases and J lost 2 bases. CDR1 is LGHDT and CDR2 is YNNKEL in the germline V gene (reference sequence). The CDR3 here is CASSPWGGEVTDTQYF. CDR3 DNA: TGTGCCAGCAGCCCTTGGGGGGGGGAGGTCACAGATACGCAGTATTTT.

The rearrangement links TRBV3-1 (or the pseudogene TRBV3-2) to TRBJ1-5; 9 positions match TRBD1. CDR1 and CDR2 (germline): LGHDT, YNNKEL (reference sequence). The CDR3 totals 14 residues. V was clipped by 3 bases and J by 5 bases; unmatched bases: 2. The CDR3 is CASSQTGGHQPQHF. CDR3 DNA: TGTGCCAGCAGCCAGACAGGGGGGCATCAGCCCCAGCATTTT.

The CDR3 loop reads CASSQPYTGGRETQYF. For the CDR3, the DNA is TGTGCCAGCAGCCAGCCGTATACAGGGGGCCGAGAGACCCAGTACTTC. The chain combines TRBV3-1 (or the pseudogene TRBV3-2) with TRBJ2-5; TRBD1 aligns across 9 bases. The V gene's germline CDR1 is LGHDT and CDR2 YNNKEL (reference sequence). CDR3 length equals 16 residues. With V trimmed by 3 bases and J by 4 bases, 9 bases remained unmatched.

DNA for the CDR3: TGTGCCAGCCTATCCCCGGTAGCGGGGGCTCCAGAGACCCAGTACTTC. It encodes CASLSPVAGAPETQYF. This sequence joins TRBV28 and TRBJ2-5, with 9 bases aligning to TRBD2. Germline trimming cut 8 bases from V and 4 bases from J; bases unmatched to any gene: 14. Germline V gene sequence: CDR1 MDHEN, CDR2 SYDVKM. This CDR3 is built from 16 residues.

The chain links TRBV4-1 to TRBJ1-1; TRBD1 aligns across 10 bases. The ends lost 3 bases at V and 9 bases at J; junction bases unmatched: 4. In germline, CDR1 is MGHRA, CDR2 YSYEKL. This CDR3 is built from 13 residues. The CDR3 DNA reads TGCGCCAGCAGCCAGGGACAGGGGACACAAGCTTTCTTT. Residues: CASSQGQGTQAFF.

The chain recombines TRBV7-9 with TRBJ2-7; D remains unclear. The germline V and J ends were trimmed by 1 base and 3 bases, with 7 bases remaining between them. Germline V gene lookup returns CDR1 SEHNR and CDR2 FQNEAQ (reference sequence). This CDR3 region has 13 residues. The CDR3 loop is CASSLDRSYEQYF. The CDR3 nucleotides are TGTGCCAGCAGCTTAGATCGCAGCTACGAGCAGTACTTC.

V and J are TRBV4-2 and TRBJ2-1, with D tentatively TRBD1 (6 bases). Germline V CDR1 and CDR2: LGHNA, YNFKEQ. There are 15 residues in the CDR3. The V end lost 0 bases, the J end lost 0 bases, and 6 bases lay between the germline ends. CDR3 coding DNA: TGTGCCAGCAGCCAAGAAGGGGGCTCCTACAATGAGCAGTTCTTC. Its protein product is CASSQEGGSYNEQFF.

V and J are TRBV28 and TRBJ2-3; TRBD2 might be the D (5 bases). This CDR3 has 14 amino acids. Germline CDR1 and CDR2: MDHEN and SYDVKM. V shed 10 bases and J shed 0 bases, with 14 bases lying between them. CDR3 protein: CATCVRASTDTQYF. The CDR3 coding sequence is TGTGCCACCTGTGTGCGGGCAAGCACAGATACGCAGTATTTT.